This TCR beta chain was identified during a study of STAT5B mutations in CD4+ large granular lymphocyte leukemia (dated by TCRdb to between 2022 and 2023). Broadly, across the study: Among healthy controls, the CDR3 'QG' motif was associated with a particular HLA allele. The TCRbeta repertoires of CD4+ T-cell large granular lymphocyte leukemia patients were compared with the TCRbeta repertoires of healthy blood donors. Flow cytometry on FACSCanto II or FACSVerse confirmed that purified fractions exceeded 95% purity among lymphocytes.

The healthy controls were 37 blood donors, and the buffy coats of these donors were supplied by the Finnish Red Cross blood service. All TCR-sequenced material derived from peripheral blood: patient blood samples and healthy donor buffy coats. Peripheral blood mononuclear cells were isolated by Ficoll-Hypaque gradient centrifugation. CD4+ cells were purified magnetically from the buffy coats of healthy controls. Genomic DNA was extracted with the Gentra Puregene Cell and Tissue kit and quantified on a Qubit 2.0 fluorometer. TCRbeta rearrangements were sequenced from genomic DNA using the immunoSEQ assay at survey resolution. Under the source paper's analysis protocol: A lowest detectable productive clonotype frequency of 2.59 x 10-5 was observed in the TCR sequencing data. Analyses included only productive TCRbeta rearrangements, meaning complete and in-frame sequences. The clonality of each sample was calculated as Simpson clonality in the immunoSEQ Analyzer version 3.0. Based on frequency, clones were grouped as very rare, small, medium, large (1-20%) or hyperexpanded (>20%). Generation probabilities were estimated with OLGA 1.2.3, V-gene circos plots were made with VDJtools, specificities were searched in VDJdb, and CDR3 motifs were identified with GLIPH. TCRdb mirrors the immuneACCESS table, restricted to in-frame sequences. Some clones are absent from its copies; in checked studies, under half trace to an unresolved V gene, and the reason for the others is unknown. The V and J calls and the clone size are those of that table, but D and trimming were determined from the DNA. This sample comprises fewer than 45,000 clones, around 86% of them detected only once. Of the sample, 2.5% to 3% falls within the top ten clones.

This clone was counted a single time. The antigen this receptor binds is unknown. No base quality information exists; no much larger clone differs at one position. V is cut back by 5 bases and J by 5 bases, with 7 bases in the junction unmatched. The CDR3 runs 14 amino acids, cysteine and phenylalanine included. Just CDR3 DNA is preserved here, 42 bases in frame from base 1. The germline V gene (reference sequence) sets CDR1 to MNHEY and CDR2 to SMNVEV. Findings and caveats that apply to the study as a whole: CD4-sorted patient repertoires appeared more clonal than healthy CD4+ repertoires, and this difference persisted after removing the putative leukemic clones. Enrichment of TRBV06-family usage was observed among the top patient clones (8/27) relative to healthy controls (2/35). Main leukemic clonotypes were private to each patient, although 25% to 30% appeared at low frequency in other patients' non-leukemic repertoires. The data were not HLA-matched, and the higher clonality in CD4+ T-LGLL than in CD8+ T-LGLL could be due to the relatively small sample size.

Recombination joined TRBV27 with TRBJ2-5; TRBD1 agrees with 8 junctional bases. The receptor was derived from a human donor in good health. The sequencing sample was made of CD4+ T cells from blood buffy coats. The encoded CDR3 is CASSPRTGRETQYF. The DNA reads TGTGCCAGCAGTCCGCGGACAGGGAGGGAGACCCAGTACTTC.